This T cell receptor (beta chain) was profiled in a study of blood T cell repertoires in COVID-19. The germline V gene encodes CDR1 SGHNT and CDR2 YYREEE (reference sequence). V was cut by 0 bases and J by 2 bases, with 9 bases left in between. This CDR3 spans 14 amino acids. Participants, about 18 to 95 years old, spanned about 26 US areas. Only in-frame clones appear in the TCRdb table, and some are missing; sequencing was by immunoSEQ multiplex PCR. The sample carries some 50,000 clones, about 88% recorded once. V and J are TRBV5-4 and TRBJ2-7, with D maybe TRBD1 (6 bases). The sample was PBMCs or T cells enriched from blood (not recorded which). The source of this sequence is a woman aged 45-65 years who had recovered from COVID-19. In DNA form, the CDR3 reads TGTGCCAGCAGCTTGGCACAGGGACCCTACGAGCAGTACTTC. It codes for CASSLAQGPYEQYF.